This passage covers 11 T cell receptor beta chains from one sample sequenced in a study of T cells in narcolepsy (dated by TCRdb to between 2017 and 2018). Preparation of the library involved the immunoSEQ multiplex PCR assay. TCRdb re-hosts the immuneACCESS table, in-frame sequences only. Its copies lack some clones; in the studies checked, an unresolved V gene accounts for under half of them, and the cause for the rest is not known. A total of about 18,000 clones appear in this sample, approximately 77% of them only once. 14% of the sample goes to the ten largest clones. The sequenced material came from CD45RA- memory CD8+ T cells from PBMCs. The sample's cell subset or site, from its label and the paper: memory T cells sorted ex vivo from peripheral blood. Every receptor here comes from a human donor with narcolepsy.

This clone is judged medium-sized. The chain has TRBV29-1 and TRBJ1-1; perhaps TRBD1 as D (5 bases). This CDR3 has 10 residues. Trimming removed 6 bases from V and 3 bases from J, with 5 bases in between. The germline CDR1 and CDR2 sequences are SQVTM and ANQGSEA. The CDR3 loop reads CSVGHTEAFF. In DNA form, the CDR3 reads TGCAGCGTGGGACACACTGAAGCTTTCTTT.

This sequence joins TRBV27 and TRBJ1-1; D is unresolved. The CDR3 contains 14 residues. Trimming took 4 bases from V and 0 from J, leaving 9 bases between them. Germline CDR1 is MNHEY and CDR2 is SMNVEV (reference sequence). The CDR3 DNA is TGTGCCAGCAGTTCTCTCGATATGAACACTGAAGCTTTCTTT. It translates to CASSSLDMNTEAFF.

This rearrangement joins TRBV6-5 to TRBJ1-1; D unresolved. The germline V gene encodes CDR1 MNHEY and CDR2 SVGAGI. Trimming cost V 0 bases and J 7 bases, with 9 bases left between them. This CDR3 region has 13 residues. As DNA, the CDR3 is TGTGCCAGCAGTTACTCGTTAAGGGTTGAAGCTTTCTTT. This codes for CASSYSLRVEAFF.

The chain couples TRBV9 to TRBJ1-1; D gene ambiguous. The germline gives CDR1 SGDLS, CDR2 YYNGEE. This CDR3 region has 15 residues. V shed 4 bases and J shed 0 bases, with 13 bases lying between them. CDR3 protein: CASSPMVLVNTEAFF. The CDR3 DNA is TGTGCCAGCAGCCCAATGGTGCTTGTGAACACTGAAGCTTTCTTT.

The rearrangement joins TRBV2 to TRBJ2-1; 7 positions match TRBD2. Trimming took 3 bases from V and 5 from J; bases not matched to a gene: 7. CDR3 size: 15 residues. In germline, CDR1 is SNHLY, CDR2 FYNNEI. CDR3 sequence reads: CASSEEVAGDNEQFF. The DNA of the CDR3 is TGTGCCAGCAGTGAGGAGGTAGCGGGCGACAATGAGCAGTTCTTC.

This rearrangement joins TRBV6-5 to TRBJ1-4, with 7 bases lining up with TRBD1. The length of the CDR3 is 14 residues. CDR1 and CDR2 from the germline V gene are MNHEY and SVGAGI. V was clipped by 6 bases and J by 8 bases; unmatched bases: 9. The CDR3, as DNA: TGTGCCAGCAGAAAAGGGGGCGAGGTGGAAAAACTGTTTTTT. This gives the protein CASRKGGEVEKLFF.

Only one count was recorded for this clone. V usage is TRBV7-9 and J usage is TRBJ2-1; 10 positions agree with TRBD2. Unmatched junction bases numbered 8, after V lost 1 base and J lost 8 bases. There are 16 residues in the CDR3. Germline assignment: CDR1 SEHNR and CDR2 FQNEAQ (reference sequence). The CDR3 coding sequence is TGTGCCAGCAGCTTAGGGCTAGCGGGAGTCATTTATGAGCAGTTCTTC. As protein: CASSLGLAGVIYEQFF.

The genes are TRBV19 and TRBJ2-4; D uncertain. Germline loops: CDR1 LNHDA, CDR2 SQIVND (reference sequence). The ends were cut back, 5 bases at V and 0 bases at J, with 11 bases in the middle. The CDR3 runs 15 residues. CDR3 bases: TGTGCCAGTAGTGCCTTTCAACTAGCCAAAAACATTCAGTACTTC. The encoded protein is CASSAFQLAKNIQYF.

The V call is TRBV6-1, the J call TRBJ2-7, with D uncertain. Germline CDR1 reads MNHNS; CDR2 reads SASEGT. V shed 7 bases and J shed 3 bases, with 16 bases lying between them. This CDR3 has 14 residues. The CDR3 region has the DNA TGTGCCAGCACCTTAAGTCCGCAAGGCTACGAGCAGTACTTC. Amino acids: CASTLSPQGYEQYF.

This clone appeared a few times. This chain links TRBV2 with TRBJ2-7; TRBD1 or TRBD2 may be the D gene (5 bases each). There are 15 residues in the CDR3. Germline V CDR1 and CDR2: SNHLY, FYNNEI. V was clipped by 3 bases and J by 2 bases, with 14 bases between them. DNA for the CDR3: TGTGCCAGCAGTGAGGGACGGATACCTCCCTACGAGCAGTACTTC. The encoded protein is CASSEGRIPPYEQYF. Complete variable domain (other parts from reference TRBV2 and TRBJ2-7): EPEVTQTPSHQVTQMGQEVILRCVPISNHLYFYWYRQILGQKVEFLVSFYNNEISEKSEIFDDQFSVERPDGSNFTLKIRSTKLEDSAMYFCASSEGRIPPYEQYFGPGTRLTVT.

This clone was found a few times. The chain uses TRBV21-1 and TRBJ2-1; TRBD2 was called by the table and not checked on the DNA. TRBV21-1 is a listed pseudogene. The CDR3 spans 19 residues. CDR3: CASPSRKGTSGTSYNEQFF. The CDR3 DNA is TGTGCCAGCCCCTCTCGAAAGGGGACTAGCGGGACCTCCTACAATGAGCAGTTCTTC.